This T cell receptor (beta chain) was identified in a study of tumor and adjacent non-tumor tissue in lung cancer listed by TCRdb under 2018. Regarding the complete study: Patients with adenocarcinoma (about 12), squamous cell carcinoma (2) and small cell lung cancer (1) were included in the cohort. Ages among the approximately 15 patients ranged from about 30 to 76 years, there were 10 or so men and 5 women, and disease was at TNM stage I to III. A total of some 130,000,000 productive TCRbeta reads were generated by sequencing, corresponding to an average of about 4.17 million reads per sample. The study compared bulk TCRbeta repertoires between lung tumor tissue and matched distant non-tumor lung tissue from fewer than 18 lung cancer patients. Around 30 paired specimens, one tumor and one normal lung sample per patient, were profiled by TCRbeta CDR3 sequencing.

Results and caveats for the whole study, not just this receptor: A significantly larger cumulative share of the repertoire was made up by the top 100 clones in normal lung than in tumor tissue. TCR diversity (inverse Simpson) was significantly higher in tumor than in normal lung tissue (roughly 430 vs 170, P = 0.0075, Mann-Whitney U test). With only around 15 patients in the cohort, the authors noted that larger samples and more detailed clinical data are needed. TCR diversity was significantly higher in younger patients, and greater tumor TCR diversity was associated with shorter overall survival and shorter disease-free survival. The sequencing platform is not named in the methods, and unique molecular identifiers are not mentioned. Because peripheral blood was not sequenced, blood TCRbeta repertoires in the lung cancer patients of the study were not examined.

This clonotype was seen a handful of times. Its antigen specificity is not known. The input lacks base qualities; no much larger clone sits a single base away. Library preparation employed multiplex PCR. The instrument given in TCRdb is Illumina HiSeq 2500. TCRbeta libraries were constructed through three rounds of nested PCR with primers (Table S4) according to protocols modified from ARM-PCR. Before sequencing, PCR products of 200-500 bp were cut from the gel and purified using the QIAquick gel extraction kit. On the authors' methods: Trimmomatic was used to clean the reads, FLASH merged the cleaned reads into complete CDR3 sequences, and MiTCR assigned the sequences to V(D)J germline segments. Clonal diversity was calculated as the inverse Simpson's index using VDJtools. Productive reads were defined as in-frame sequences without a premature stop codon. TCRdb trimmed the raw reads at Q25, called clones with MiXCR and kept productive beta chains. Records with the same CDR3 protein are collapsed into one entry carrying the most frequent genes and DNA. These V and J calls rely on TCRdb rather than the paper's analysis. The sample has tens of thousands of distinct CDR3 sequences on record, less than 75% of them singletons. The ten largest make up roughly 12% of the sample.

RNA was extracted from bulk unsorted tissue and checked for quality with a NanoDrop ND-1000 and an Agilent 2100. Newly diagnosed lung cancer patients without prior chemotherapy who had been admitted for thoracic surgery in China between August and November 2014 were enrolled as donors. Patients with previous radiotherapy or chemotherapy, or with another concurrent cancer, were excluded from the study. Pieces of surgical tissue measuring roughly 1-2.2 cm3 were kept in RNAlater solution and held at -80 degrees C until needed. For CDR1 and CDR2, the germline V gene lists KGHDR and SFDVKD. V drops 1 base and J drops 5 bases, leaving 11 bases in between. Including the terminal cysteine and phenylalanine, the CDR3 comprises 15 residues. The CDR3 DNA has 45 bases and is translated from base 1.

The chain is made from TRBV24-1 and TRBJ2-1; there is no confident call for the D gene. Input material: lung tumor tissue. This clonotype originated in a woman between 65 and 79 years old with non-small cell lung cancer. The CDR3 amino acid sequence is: CATSDFWAGHNEQFF. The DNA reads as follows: TGTGCCACCAGTGATTTTTGGGCAGGCCACAATGAGCAGTTCTTC.